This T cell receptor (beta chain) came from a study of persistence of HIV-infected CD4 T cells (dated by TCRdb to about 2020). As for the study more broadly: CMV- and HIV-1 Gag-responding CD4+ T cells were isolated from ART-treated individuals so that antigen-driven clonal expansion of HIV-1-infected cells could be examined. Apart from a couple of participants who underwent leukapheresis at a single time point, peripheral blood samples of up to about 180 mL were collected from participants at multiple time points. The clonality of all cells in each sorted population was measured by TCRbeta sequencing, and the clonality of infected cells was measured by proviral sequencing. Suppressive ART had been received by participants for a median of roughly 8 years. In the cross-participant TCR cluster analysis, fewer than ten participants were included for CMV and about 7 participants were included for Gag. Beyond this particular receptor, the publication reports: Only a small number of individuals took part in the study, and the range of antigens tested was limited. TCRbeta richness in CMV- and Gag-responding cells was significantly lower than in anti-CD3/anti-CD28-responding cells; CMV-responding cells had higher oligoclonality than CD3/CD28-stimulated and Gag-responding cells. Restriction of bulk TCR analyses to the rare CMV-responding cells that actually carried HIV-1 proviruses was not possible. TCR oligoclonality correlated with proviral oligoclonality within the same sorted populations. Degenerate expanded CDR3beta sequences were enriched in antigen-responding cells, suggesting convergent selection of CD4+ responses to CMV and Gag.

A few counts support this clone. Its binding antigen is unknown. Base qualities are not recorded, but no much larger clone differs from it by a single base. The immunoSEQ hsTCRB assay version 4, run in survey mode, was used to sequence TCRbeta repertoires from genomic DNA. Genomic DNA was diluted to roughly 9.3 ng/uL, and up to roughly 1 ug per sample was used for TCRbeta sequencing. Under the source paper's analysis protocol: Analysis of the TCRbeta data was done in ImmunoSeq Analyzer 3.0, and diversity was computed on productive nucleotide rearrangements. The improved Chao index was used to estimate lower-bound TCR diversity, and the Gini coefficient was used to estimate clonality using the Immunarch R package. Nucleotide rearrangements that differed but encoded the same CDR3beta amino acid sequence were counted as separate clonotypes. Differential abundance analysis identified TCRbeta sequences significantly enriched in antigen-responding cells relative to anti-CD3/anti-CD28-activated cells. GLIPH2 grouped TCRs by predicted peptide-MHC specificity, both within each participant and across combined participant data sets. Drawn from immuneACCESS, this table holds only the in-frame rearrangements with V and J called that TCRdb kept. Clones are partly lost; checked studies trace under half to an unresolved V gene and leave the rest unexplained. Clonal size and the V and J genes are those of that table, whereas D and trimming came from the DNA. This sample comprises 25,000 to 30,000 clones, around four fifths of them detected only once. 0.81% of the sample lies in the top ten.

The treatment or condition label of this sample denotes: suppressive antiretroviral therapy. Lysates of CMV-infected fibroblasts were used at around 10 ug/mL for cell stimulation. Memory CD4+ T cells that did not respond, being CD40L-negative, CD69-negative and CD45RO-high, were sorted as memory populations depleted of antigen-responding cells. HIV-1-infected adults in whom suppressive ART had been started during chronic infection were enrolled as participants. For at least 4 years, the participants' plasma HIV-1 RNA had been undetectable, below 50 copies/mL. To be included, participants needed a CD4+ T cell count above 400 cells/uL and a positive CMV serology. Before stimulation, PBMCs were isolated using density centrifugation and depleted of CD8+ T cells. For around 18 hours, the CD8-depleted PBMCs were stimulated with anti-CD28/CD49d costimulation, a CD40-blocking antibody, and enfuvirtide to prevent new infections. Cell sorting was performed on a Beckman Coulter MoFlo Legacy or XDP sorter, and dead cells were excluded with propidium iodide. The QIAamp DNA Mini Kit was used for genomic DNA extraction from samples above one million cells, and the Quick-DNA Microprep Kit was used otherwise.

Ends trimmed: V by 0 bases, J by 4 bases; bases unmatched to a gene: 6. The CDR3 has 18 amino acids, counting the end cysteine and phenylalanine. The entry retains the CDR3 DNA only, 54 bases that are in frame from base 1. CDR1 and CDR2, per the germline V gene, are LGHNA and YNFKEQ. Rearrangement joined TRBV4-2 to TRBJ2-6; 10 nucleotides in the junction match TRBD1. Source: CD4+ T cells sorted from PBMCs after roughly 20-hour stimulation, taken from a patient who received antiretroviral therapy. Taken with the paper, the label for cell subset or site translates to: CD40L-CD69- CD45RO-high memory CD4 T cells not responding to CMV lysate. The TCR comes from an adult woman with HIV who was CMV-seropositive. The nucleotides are TGTGCCAGCAGCCAAGATCTGGGACAGGGGATCGGGGCCAACGTCCTGACTTTC. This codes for CASSQDLGQGIGANVLTF.